This T cell receptor beta chain was documented in a study of T-cell reconstitution after alpha-beta-depleted transplantation in children (dated by TCRdb to the mid-2010s). Context from the whole study: Using TCR repertoire profiling, the study followed T-cell immune reconstitution in a quantitative way in children after TCRalphabeta/CD19-depleted allogeneic hematopoietic cell transplantation.

The CDR3, cysteine through phenylalanine, is 12 amino acids long. The only DNA kept is the CDR3, 36 bases in frame from the first base. Relative to germline, V is 6 bases shorter and J is 4 bases shorter, with 7 bases between their ends. The method was PCR. Data came from an Illumina HiSeq 2500. Molecular barcoding was employed in the preparation of TCR libraries, with unique molecular identifiers being used to normalize TCRbeta repertoire quantification. The public reads were quality trimmed at Q25 with fastp and then assembled into clones with MiXCR by TCRdb, keeping productive beta chains. Merged by CDR3 protein, the rows form single entries marked with the most common genes and DNA. The sample table holds about 480,000 distinct CDR3 sequences, of which under 15% were seen once. The top ten hold around 6% of the sample. This clonotype has more than one count but fewer than ten. The antigen it binds to is not known. This may be a read error, as it is one base from a much larger clone.

This receptor was obtained from a human donor who donated a stem cell graft to a child with combined immunodeficiency. The rearranged chain carries TRBV12-3 or TRBV12-4 and TRBJ2-1, with the D gene uncertain. Here the sequenced sample was PBMCs from the stem cell graft donor, taken from the stem cell graft. The CDR3 has the sequence CASRPEYNEQFF. The sequenced DNA is TGTGCCAGCAGGCCGGAGTACAATGAGCAGTTCTTC.